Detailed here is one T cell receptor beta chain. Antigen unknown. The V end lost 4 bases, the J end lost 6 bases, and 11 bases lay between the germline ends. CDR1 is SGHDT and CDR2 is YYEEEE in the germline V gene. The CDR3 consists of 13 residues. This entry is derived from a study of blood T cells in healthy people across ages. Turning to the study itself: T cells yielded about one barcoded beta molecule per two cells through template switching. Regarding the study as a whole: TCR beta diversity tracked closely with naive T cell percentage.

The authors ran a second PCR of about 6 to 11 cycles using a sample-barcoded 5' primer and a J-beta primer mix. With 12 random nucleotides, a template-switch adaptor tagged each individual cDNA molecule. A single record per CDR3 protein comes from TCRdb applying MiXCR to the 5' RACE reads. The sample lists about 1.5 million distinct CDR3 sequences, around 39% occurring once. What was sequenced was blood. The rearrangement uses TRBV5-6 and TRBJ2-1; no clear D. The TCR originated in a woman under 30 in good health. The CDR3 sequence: CASSVKGINEQFF. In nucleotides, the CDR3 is TGTGCCAGCAGCGTTAAAGGGATCAATGAGCAGTTCTTC.